This TCR beta chain appears in the sequencing data of a study of regulatory T cells. Regarding the study as a whole: Compared with autologous conventional CD4+ cells and control regulatory cells, CD3G-deficient regulatory T cells showed reduced diversity.

In the case of this clone: No antigen is known for it.

The PCR used 52 TRBV and 13 TRBJ primers. Clones were read by immunoSEQ multiplex PCR, and TCRdb kept only the in-frame ones, dropping some. Of 5,000 to 6,500 clones detected, 80% to 90% appear once; the ten largest clones hold around 2%. Sequencing was performed on CD4+ Tregs sorted from blood. The sequence was collected from a person aged 18 to 29 with CD3G deficiency.

The CDR3, as DNA: TGTGCCAGCAGCTCGGGGGGCGGAAAGGCTTTCTTT. Protein: CASSSGGGKAFF. This sequence joins TRBV7-9 and TRBJ1-1, with D maybe TRBD1 (6 bases). The CDR3 spans 12 residues. Trimming shortened V by 4 bases and J by 11 bases, and 14 bases separated the two germline ends. Germline loops: CDR1 SEHNR, CDR2 FQNEAQ (reference sequence).